These T cell receptor beta chains were read from a single sample in a study of blood T cells in healthy people across ages. In TCRdb, the 5' RACE reads were re-called with MiXCR into one record per CDR3 protein. The sample yields 1.8 million or so distinct CDR3 sequences, roughly 43% seen once. Sequenced input: blood. Receptors were obtained from a human donor in good health. The CDR3 runs from the conserved cysteine through the conserved F or W. The D gene is left open where the match is weak. Expanded clones get a size class; other rows say once, few or many, or leave the size out.

TRBV7-9	.	few	TRBJ2-7	CASSLSTSTYEQYF	TGTGCCAGCAGCTTGAGTACATCAACCTACGAGCAGTACTTC
TRBV7-9	TRBD1	.	TRBJ2-2	CASIRLQGAKTGELFF	TGTGCCAGCATACGTCTACAGGGGGCGAAAACCGGGGAGCTGTTTTTT
TRBV3-1	.	.	TRBJ1-2	CASSQEVEIEGGTNYGYTF	TGTGCCAGCAGCCAAGAGGTTGAAATAGAGGGGGGCACAAACTATGGCTACACCTTC
TRBV3-1	TRBD2	.	TRBJ2-1	CASSQEAGASHEQFF	TGTGCCAGCAGCCAAGAGGCGGGAGCGTCACATGAGCAGTTCTTC
TRBV20-1	.	.	TRBJ2-1	CSARRLPGNEQFF	TGCAGTGCTAGACGCCTCCCTGGGAATGAGCAGTTCTTC
TRBV24-1	TRBD1	.	TRBJ1-2	CATSDPSQGAFHGYTF	TGTGCCACCAGTGATCCCTCGCAGGGGGCTTTCCATGGCTACACCTTC
TRBV20-1	.	many	TRBJ2-3	CSAILGDTQYF	TGCAGTGCTATCCTTGGAGATACGCAGTATTTT
TRBV15	TRBD2	few	TRBJ2-3	CATSRLSGGMRLSFTDTQYF	TGTGCCACCAGCAGACTTAGCGGGGGGATGCGACTCTCGTTCACAGATACGCAGTATTTT
TRBV11-3	TRBD1	.	TRBJ1-1	CASSPRDRDMTEAFF	TGTGCCAGCAGCCCCCGGGACAGGGATATGACTGAAGCTTTCTTT
TRBV28	TRBD2	few	TRBJ2-5	CASSLGPTGGMQETQYF	TGTGCCAGCAGTTTAGGACCCACGGGGGGTATGCAAGAGACCCAGTACTTC
TRBV7-2	.	.	TRBJ2-5	CASSSLTGTETQYF	TGTGCCAGCAGTTCACTCACAGGGACAGAGACCCAGTACTTC
TRBV5-1	.	.	TRBJ2-3	CASSPRAAPMLDTQYF	TGCGCCAGCAGCCCCCGGGCAGCCCCCATGTTGGATACGCAGTATTTT
TRBV12-3/TRBV12-4	.	few	TRBJ2-5	CASTQKEGRETQYF	TGTGCCAGCACCCAAAAGGAGGGTAGGGAGACCCAGTACTTC
TRBV5-1	.	.	TRBJ1-6	CASSLEGPRNSPLHF	TGCGCCAGCAGCTTGGAGGGACCAAGGAATTCACCCCTCCACTTT
TRBV7-2	TRBD1	.	TRBJ2-5	CASSKTGGARQIQYF	TGTGCCAGCAGCAAGACAGGGGGCGCACGCCAGATCCAGTACTTC
TRBV5-6	.	.	TRBJ2-7	CASSLKRAPSYEQYF	TGTGCCAGCAGCTTGAAAAGGGCTCCGTCCTACGAGCAGTACTTC
TRBV20-1	.	few	TRBJ2-1	CSARDLGYEQFF	TGCAGTGCTAGAGATCTAGGCTATGAGCAGTTCTTC
TRBV4-1	TRBD1	.	TRBJ1-2	CASSRTPGQNYGYTF	TGCGCCAGCAGCCGAACCCCGGGACAGAACTATGGCTACACCTTC
TRBV4-1	.	few	TRBJ1-5	CASSQTGSNQPQHF	TGCGCCAGCAGCCAAACTGGTAGCAATCAGCCCCAGCATTTT
TRBV13	.	.	TRBJ1-1	CASSNVREDTEAFF	TGTGCCAGCAGCAACGTTCGGGAGGACACTGAAGCTTTCTTT
TRBV7-3	.	many	TRBJ1-2	CASSLGAIGGAEYGYTF	TGTGCCAGCAGCCTGGGGGCCATCGGGGGGGCTGAATATGGCTACACCTTC
TRBV12-3/TRBV12-4	.	.	TRBJ1-5	CASSFEIRGNQPQHF	TGTGCCAGCAGTTTTGAAATCCGGGGCAATCAGCCCCAGCATTTT
TRBV7-2	.	.	TRBJ2-3	CASSRRIFTDTQYF	TGTGCCAGCAGCCGCCGGATATTCACAGATACGCAGTATTTT
TRBV6-6	.	.	TRBJ1-2	CASRIQDTYGYTF	TGTGCCAGCAGGATACAGGACACATATGGCTACACCTTC
TRBV7-2	TRBD1	.	TRBJ1-2	CASSTRTGGLLGYTF	TGTGCCAGCAGCACTCGGACAGGGGGTTTGCTAGGCTACACCTTC
TRBV15	.	.	TRBJ2-1	CATSRSGSYNEQFF	TGTGCCACCAGCAGATCAGGCTCCTACAATGAGCAGTTCTTC
TRBV5-4	TRBD1	.	TRBJ2-2	CASSRGTGGDTGELFF	TGTGCCAGCAGCCGGGGGACAGGGGGCGACACCGGGGAGCTGTTTTTT
TRBV28	.	few	TRBJ1-2	CASRAGTLYGYTF	TGTGCCAGCAGGGCTGGGACATTATATGGCTACACCTTC
TRBV20-1	.	few	TRBJ2-7	CSARDFKGGYEQYF	TGCAGTGCTAGGGATTTTAAAGGAGGCTACGAGCAGTACTTC
TRBV7-2	.	.	TRBJ1-4	CASSLVEFATNEKLFF	TGTGCCAGCAGCTTAGTAGAATTTGCAACTAATGAAAAACTGTTTTTT
TRBV5-6	TRBD1	few	TRBJ1-5	CASSGGQNSNQPQHF	TGTGCCAGCAGCGGGGGACAGAATAGCAATCAGCCCCAGCATTTT
TRBV4-1	.	many	TRBJ2-7	CASSQDPQGYEQYF	TGCGCCAGCAGCCAAGACCCACAGGGCTACGAGCAGTACTTC
TRBV6-5	.	.	TRBJ1-5	CASSYSGAQNEPQHF	TGTGCCAGCAGTTATTCAGGGGCCCAAAATGAGCCCCAGCATTTT
TRBV15	TRBD2	few	TRBJ2-3	CATSRDRSGGATDTQYF	TGTGCCACCAGCAGAGATCGAAGCGGGGGGGCCACAGATACGCAGTATTTT
TRBV20-1	.	.	TRBJ2-3	CSAHSPHLSGSGIGDTQYF	TGCAGTGCCCACAGCCCCCACTTGAGCGGGTCAGGTATTGGGGATACGCAGTATTTT
TRBV13	TRBD2	.	TRBJ2-5	CASSVRTSGQETQYF	TGTGCCAGCAGCGTTAGGACTAGCGGCCAAGAGACCCAGTACTTC
TRBV4-1	.	.	TRBJ1-4	CASSQDLATREKLFF	TGCGCCAGCAGCCAAGATCTGGCTACCCGAGAAAAACTGTTTTTT
TRBV9	.	.	TRBJ2-3	CASSVDPPGGPTDTQYF	TGTGCCAGCAGCGTAGACCCGCCTGGGGGACCCACAGATACGCAGTATTTT
TRBV20-1	.	.	TRBJ1-2	CSAIGQTNYRYTF	TGCAGTGCCATAGGACAGACCAACTATCGCTACACCTTC
TRBV5-1	.	.	TRBJ2-7	CASSHGMQGYGEQYF	TGCGCCAGCAGCCACGGTATGCAGGGGTATGGCGAGCAGTACTTC
TRBV6-2/TRBV6-3	TRBD2	few	TRBJ2-3	CASSYGLAGVLDTQYF	TGTGCCAGCAGCTATGGGTTAGCGGGGGTGTTGGATACGCAGTATTTT
TRBV5-6	TRBD2	.	TRBJ2-3	CASSLVISGGRTDTQYF	TGTGCCAGCAGCTTGGTGATTAGCGGGGGCCGCACAGATACGCAGTATTTT
TRBV20-1	.	few	TRBJ2-1	CSAIRGGYNEQFF	TGCAGTGCTATAAGAGGCGGCTACAATGAGCAGTTCTTC
TRBV24-1	.	once	TRBJ1-2	CATSASGQTYGYTF	TGTGCCACCAGTGCTAGTGGACAGACCTATGGCTACACCTTC
TRBV21-1	.	.	TRBJ2-7	CASSKGDRGSYEQYF	TGTGCCAGCAGCAAAGGGGACAGGGGCTCCTACGAGCAGTACTTC
TRBV3-1	.	few	TRBJ2-6	CASSHYSGANVLTF	TGTGCCAGCAGCCACTACTCTGGGGCCAACGTCCTGACTTTC
TRBV27	.	.	TRBJ2-3	CASTSQGIGTDTQYF	TGTGCCAGCACCTCACAGGGAATAGGCACAGATACGCAGTATTTT
TRBV6-2/TRBV6-3	.	many	TRBJ1-2	CASKERYYGYTF	TGTGCCAGCAAGGAGCGGTACTATGGCTACACCTTC
TRBV7-2	.	few	TRBJ2-6	CASRPDSTRSGANVLTF	TGTGCCAGCCGCCCAGATAGCACACGCTCTGGGGCCAACGTCCTGACTTTC
TRBV7-2	.	few	TRBJ1-1	CASSLQGSGSTEAFF	TGTGCCAGCAGCTTACAAGGTTCGGGGAGCACTGAAGCTTTCTTT
TRBV20-1	TRBD2	once	TRBJ2-5	CSAFSGGETQYF	TGCAGTGCCTTCTCGGGGGGAGAGACCCAGTACTTC
TRBV29-1	.	.	TRBJ2-5	CSVLHGGFGQETQYF	TGCAGCGTCCTCCATGGGGGTTTTGGGCAAGAGACCCAGTACTTC
TRBV15	TRBD1	few	TRBJ2-7	CATSNDREETYEQYF	TGTGCCACCAGTAACGACAGGGAAGAAACCTACGAGCAGTACTTC
TRBV20-1	.	.	TRBJ1-5	CSARDSGVSNQPQHF	TGCAGTGCTAGAGATTCCGGGGTTAGCAATCAGCCCCAGCATTTT
TRBV7-6	TRBD2	.	TRBJ2-3	CASSSLPGGDTQYF	TGTGCCAGTAGCTCCTTACCCGGGGGGGATACGCAGTATTTT
TRBV27	.	.	TRBJ2-3	CASGGHGTGTQYF	TGTGCCAGCGGGGGGCACGGCACAGGTACGCAGTATTTT
TRBV29-1	TRBD1	.	TRBJ1-2	CSVCPGQGHGYTF	TGCAGCGTGTGTCCGGGACAGGGACATGGCTACACCTTC
TRBV7-2	TRBD1	few	TRBJ2-7	CASSLGVGGSIEQYF	TGTGCCAGCAGCTTAGGGGTAGGGGGCTCGATCGAGCAGTACTTC
TRBV7-9	.	.	TRBJ1-4	CASLTTGASNEKLFF	TGTGCCAGTCTTACCACCGGGGCATCTAATGAAAAACTGTTTTTT